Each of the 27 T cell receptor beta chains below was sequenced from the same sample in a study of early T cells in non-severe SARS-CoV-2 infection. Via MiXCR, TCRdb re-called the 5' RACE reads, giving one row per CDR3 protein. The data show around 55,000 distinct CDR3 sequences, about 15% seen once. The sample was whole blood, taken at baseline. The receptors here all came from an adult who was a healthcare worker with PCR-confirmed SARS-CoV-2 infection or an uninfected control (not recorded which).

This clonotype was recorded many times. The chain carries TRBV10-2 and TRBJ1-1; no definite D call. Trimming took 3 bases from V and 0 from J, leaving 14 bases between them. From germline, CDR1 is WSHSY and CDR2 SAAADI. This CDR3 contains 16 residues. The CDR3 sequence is CASSDLTWRMNTEAFF. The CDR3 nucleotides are TGCGCCAGCAGTGACCTGACATGGCGGATGAACACTGAAGCTTTCTTT.

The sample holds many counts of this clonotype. CDR3 amino acids: CSARSGHGGDEQFF. CDR3 DNA: TGCAGTGCTAGATCCGGCCACGGGGGCGATGAGCAGTTCTTC. The rearrangement links TRBV20-1 to TRBJ2-1; D is perhaps TRBD1 or TRBD2 (6 bases each). The V gene lost 2 bases and the J gene lost 8 bases, with 16 bases spanning the gap. Per germline, CDR1 DFQATT and CDR2 SNEGSKA (reference sequence). The CDR3 loop spans 14 amino acids.

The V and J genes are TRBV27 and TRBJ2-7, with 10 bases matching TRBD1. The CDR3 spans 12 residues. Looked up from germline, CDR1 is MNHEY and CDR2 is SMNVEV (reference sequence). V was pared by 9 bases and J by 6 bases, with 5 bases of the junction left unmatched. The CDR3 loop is CASRQGATEQYF. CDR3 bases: TGTGCCAGTAGACAGGGGGCCACCGAGCAGTACTTC.

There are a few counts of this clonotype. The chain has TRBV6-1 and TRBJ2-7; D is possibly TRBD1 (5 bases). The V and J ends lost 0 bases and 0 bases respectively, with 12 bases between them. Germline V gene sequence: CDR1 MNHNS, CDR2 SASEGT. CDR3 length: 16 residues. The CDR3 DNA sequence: TGTGCCAGCAGTGAAGCGCTTAGGGGTGCCTCCTACGAGCAGTACTTC. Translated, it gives CASSEALRGASYEQYF.

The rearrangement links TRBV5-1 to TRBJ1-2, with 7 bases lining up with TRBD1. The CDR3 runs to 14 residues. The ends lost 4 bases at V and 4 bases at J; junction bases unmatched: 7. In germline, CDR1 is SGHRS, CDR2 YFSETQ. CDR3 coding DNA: TGCGCCAGCAGCCCGGACGGGACAGCCTATGGCTACACCTTC. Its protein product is CASSPDGTAYGYTF.

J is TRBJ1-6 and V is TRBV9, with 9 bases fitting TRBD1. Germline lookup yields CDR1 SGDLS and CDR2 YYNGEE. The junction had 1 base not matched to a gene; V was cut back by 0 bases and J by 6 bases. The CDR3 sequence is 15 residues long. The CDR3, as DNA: TGTGCCAGCAGCGTAGGACAGGGGGGTAATTCACCCCTCCACTTT. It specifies CASSVGQGGNSPLHF.

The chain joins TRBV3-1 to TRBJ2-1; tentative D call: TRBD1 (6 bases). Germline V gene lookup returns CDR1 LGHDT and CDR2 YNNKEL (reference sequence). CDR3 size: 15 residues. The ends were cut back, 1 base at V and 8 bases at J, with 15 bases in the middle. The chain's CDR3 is CASSQVVRGIDEQFF. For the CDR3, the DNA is TGTGCCAGCAGCCAAGTAGTCAGGGGAATCGATGAGCAGTTCTTC.

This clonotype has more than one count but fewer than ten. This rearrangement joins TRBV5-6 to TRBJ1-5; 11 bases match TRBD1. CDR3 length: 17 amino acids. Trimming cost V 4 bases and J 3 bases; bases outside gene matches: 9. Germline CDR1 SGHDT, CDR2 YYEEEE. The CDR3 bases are TGTGCCAGCAGCATACGAAGGACAGGGGGCGACAATCAGCCCCAGCATTTT. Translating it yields CASSIRRTGGDNQPQHF.

CDR3 sequence (DNA): TGTGCCAGCAGCATGGATGACGTTGGGGAGCTGTTTTTT. This sequence encodes CASSMDDVGELFF. The chain links TRBV11-2 to TRBJ2-2; unclear D gene. V lost 5 bases to trimming and J lost 8 bases, with 12 bases between them. Germline CDR1 reads SGHAT; CDR2 reads FQNNGV. This CDR3 contains 13 residues.

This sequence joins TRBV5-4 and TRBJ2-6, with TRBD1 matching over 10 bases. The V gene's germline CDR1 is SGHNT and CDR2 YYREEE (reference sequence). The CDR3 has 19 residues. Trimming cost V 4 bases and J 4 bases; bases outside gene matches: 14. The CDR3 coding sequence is TGTGCCAGCAGCCCGGGCCTGGACAGGGGGTTCCTAGGGGCCAACGTCCTGACTTTC. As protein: CASSPGLDRGFLGANVLTF.

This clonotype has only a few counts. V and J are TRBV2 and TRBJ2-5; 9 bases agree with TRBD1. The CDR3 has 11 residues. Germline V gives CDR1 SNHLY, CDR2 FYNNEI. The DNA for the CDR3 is TGTGCAATTACAGGGGGCGAGACCCAGTACTTC. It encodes CAITGGETQYF.

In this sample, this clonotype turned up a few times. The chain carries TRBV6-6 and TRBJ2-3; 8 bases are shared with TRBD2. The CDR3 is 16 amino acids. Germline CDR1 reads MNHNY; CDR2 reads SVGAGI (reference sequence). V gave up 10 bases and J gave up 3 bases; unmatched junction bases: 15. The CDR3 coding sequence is TGTGCCACCATAGCGGGGCACTCGGGGTTGACAGATACGCAGTATTTT. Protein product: CATIAGHSGLTDTQYF.

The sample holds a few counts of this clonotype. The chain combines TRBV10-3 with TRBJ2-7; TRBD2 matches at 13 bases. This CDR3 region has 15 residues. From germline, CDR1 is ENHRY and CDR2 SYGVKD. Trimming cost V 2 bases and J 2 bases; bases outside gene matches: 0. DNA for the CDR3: TGTGCCATCAGTGAGGGGACTAGCGGGACCTACGAGCAGTACTTC. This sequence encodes CAISEGTSGTYEQYF.

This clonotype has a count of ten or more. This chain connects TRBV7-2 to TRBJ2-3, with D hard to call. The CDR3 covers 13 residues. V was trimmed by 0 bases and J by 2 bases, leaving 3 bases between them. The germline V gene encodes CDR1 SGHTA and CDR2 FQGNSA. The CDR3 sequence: CASSLANTDTQYF. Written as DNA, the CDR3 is TGTGCCAGCAGCTTAGCTAACACAGATACGCAGTATTTT.

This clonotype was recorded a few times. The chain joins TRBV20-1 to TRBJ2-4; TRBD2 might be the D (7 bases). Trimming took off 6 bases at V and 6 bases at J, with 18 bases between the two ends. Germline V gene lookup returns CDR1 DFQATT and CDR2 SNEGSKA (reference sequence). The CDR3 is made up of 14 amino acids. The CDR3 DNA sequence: TGCAGTGCACCCCGATCGGGGGGCCGAAACATTCAGTACTTC. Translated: CSAPRSGGRNIQYF.

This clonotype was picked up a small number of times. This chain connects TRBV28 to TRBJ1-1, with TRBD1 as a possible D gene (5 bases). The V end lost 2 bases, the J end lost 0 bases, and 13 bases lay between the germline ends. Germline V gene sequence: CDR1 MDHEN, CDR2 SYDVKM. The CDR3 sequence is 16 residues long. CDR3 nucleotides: TGTGCCAGCAGTTTAGAAGGGGCCCTTGTGAACACTGAAGCTTTCTTT. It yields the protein CASSLEGALVNTEAFF.

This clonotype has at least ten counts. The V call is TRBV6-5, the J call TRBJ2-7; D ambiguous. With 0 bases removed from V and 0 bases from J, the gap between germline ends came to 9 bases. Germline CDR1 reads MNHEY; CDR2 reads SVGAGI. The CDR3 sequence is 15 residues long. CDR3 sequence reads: CASSYSGFSSYEQYF. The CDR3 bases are TGTGCCAGCAGTTACTCCGGATTTAGCTCCTACGAGCAGTACTTC.

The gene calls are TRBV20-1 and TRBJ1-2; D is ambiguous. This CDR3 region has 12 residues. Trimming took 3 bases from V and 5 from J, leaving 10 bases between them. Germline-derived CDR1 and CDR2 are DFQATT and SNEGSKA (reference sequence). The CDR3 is CSASSGLYGYTF. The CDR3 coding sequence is TGCAGTGCTAGTTCAGGCTTATATGGCTACACCTTC.

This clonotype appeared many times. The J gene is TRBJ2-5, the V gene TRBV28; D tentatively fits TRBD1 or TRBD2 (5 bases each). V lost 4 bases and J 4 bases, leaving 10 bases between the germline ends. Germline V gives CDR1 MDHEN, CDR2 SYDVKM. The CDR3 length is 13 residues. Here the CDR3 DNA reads TGTGCCAGCAGTTCGGGACGGCCAGAGACCCAGTACTTC. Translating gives CASSSGRPETQYF.

The chain's CDR3 is CASSRGSATGANIQYF. The CDR3 nucleotides read TGTGCCAGCAGCCGGGGTTCCGCGACCGGGGCAAACATTCAGTACTTC. The chain is built from TRBV14 and TRBJ2-4; D is tentatively TRBD1 or TRBD2 (5 bases each). The germline V gene encodes CDR1 SGHDN and CDR2 FVKESK. The ends were cut back, 4 bases at V and 6 bases at J, with 19 bases in the middle. The CDR3 is 16 amino acids.

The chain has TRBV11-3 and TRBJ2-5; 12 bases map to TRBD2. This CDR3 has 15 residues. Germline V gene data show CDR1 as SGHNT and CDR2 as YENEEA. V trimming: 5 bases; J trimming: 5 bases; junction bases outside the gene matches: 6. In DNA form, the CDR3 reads TGTGCCAGCAGCCGACTAGCGGGAGTGGGTGAGACCCAGTACTTC. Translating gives CASSRLAGVGETQYF.

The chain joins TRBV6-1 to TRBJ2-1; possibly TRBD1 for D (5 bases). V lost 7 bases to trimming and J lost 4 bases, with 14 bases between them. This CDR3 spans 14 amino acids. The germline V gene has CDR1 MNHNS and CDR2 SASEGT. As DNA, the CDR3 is TGTGCCAGCACTGTGACAGAGAAATACAATGAGCAGTTCTTC. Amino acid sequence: CASTVTEKYNEQFF.

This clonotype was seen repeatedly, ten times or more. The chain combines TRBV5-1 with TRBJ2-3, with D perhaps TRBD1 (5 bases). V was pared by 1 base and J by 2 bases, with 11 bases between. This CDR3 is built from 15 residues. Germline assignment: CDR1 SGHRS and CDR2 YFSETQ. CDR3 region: CASSLSQVPTDTQYF. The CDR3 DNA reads TGCGCCAGCAGCTTGTCACAGGTACCCACAGATACGCAGTATTTT.

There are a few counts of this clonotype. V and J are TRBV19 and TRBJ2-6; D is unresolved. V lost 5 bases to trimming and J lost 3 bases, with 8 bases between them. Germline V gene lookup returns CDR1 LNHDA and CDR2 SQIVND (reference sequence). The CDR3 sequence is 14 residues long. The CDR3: CASSQQRGANVLTF. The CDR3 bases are TGTGCCAGTAGTCAGCAGCGTGGGGCCAACGTCCTGACTTTC.

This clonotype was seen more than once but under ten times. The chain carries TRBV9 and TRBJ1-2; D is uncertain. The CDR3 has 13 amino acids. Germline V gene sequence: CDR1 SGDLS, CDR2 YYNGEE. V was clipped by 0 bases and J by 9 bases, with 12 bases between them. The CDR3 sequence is CASSVVGVYSYTF. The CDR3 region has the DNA TGTGCCAGCAGCGTAGTAGGCGTGTATAGCTACACCTTC.

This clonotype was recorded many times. The CDR3 is CASSTDRVGQETQYF. The CDR3 DNA follows: TGCGCCAGCAGCACCGACAGGGTTGGGCAAGAGACCCAGTACTTC. J is TRBJ2-5 and V is TRBV5-1; 7 nucleotides match TRBD1. The germline gives CDR1 SGHRS, CDR2 YFSETQ. J lost 2 bases, V lost 4 bases, and 8 bases had no gene match. This CDR3 is 15 amino acids long.

CDR3 sequence: CASSEGLQNYGYTF. CDR3 sequence (DNA): TGCGCCAGCAGTGAGGGACTCCAGAACTATGGCTACACCTTC. The J gene is TRBJ1-2, the V gene TRBV10-2, with D uncertain. Germline V gene sequence: CDR1 WSHSY, CDR2 SAAADI. Trimming took off 2 bases at V and 2 bases at J, with 9 bases between the two ends. The length of the CDR3 is 14 residues.